This TCR beta chain was sequenced for a study of CD8+ T cells in alopecia areata. Study information: For the treated group, dosing was oral tofacitinib at 5 to 10 mg twice daily. Severity of treated patients was scored by affected scalp percentage.

CDR3 size: 14 residues. V was cut by 0 bases and J by 7 bases, with 13 bases left in between. Germline V gives CDR1 SNHLY, CDR2 FYNNEI. Treatment: oral pan-JAK inhibitor, 5-10 mg twice daily. It was from alopecia areata patients that lesional scalp punch biopsies and peripheral blood were collected. cDNA prepared by RNA extraction and subsequent reverse transcription served as the template for sequencing. The table came from immunoSEQ multiplex PCR; TCRdb's copy has only in-frame clones and leaves some out. The sample yields approximately 200,000 clones, roughly three fifths seen once. The rearrangement links TRBV2 to TRBJ2-7; no definite D call. This receptor was obtained from a human donor with alopecia areata. The sequencing here drew on CD4+ T cells sorted from blood, taken at week 4, from a patient treated with tofacitinib. The CDR3 nucleotides read TGTGCCAGCAGTGAAGCGCTTCGGACCGGGGAGCAGTACTTC. Amino acids: CASSEALRTGEQYF.